The 27 T cell receptor beta chains presented below share a single source sample, sequenced in a study of low-dose radiotherapy and immunotherapy resistance in tumors. Alpha and beta chains were covered, as first-strand cDNA relied on TRAV- and TRBV-specific primers. TCRs were put through approximately 20 PCR cycles of amplification with Phusion. A constant-region primer and the V-primer adapter served as the primer pair. Each CDR3 protein gets one entry after TCRdb re-called the reads with MiXCR. The sample carries about 97,000 distinct CDR3 sequences, less than 25% recorded once. Specified time point: after trial treatment. Treatment meaning: LDRT plus nivolumab, ipilimumab, low-dose cyclophosphamide and aspirin (RACIN trial). The sequencing used PBMCs, collected after low-dose radiotherapy plus immunotherapy. The source is a male donor with prostate cancer.

This clonotype appeared many times. V and J are TRBV29-1 and TRBJ2-1; a possible D gene is TRBD1 (5 bases). The ends were cut back, 4 bases at V and 10 bases at J, with 8 bases in the middle. The germline gives CDR1 SQVTM, CDR2 ANQGSEA. CDR3 length: 10 amino acids. The CDR3 sequence: CSVVKGEQFF. DNA for the CDR3: TGCAGCGTTGTCAAGGGGGAGCAGTTCTTC.

J is TRBJ1-5 and V is TRBV24-1; 7 nucleotides agree with TRBD1. CDR1 is KGHDR and CDR2 is SFDVKD in the germline V gene. This CDR3 is built from 16 residues. The trim removed 4 bases at V and 2 bases at J, leaving 7 bases unmatched. CDR3 region: CATSDSHRGGNQPQHF. CDR3 coding DNA: TGTGCCACCAGTGACAGTCACAGGGGCGGCAATCAGCCCCAGCATTTT.

This clonotype occurred a few times. The chain links TRBV27 to TRBJ2-7; TRBD1 agrees at 8 bases. Germline values: CDR1 MNHEY, CDR2 SMNVEV (reference sequence). The length of the CDR3 is 12 residues. Trimming cost V 7 bases and J 6 bases; bases outside gene matches: 5. CDR3 nucleotide sequence: TGTGCCAGCACGGCAGGGGGCTTCGAGCAGTACTTC. Translation: CASTAGGFEQYF.

The chain uses TRBV7-2 and TRBJ1-1; D unclear. V lost 3 bases and J lost 0, with 8 bases in between. Germline CDR1 and CDR2: SGHTA and FQGNSA. This CDR3 region has 14 residues. In DNA, the CDR3 is TGTGCCAGCAGCTTTGGGAGCATGAACACTGAAGCTTTCTTT. Amino acids: CASSFGSMNTEAFF.

The sample holds many counts of this clonotype. The chain employs TRBV6-6 and TRBJ2-1; 14 positions match TRBD2. V gave up 5 bases and J gave up 7 bases; unmatched junction bases: 10. The CDR3 loop spans 17 amino acids. Germline V gene data show CDR1 as MNHNY and CDR2 as SVGAGI (reference sequence). In DNA form, the CDR3 reads TGTGCCAGCAGTGCCGGGACTAGCGGGAGTTTGATGAATGAGCAGTTCTTC. Its translation: CASSAGTSGSLMNEQFF.

This clonotype has just a few counts. This chain connects TRBV28 to TRBJ1-2, with TRBD1 matching 9 bases. V was pared by 5 bases and J by 7 bases, with 11 bases of the junction left unmatched. The CDR3 length is 15 residues. Per the germline V gene, CDR1 is MDHEN and CDR2 is SYDVKM. The CDR3 loop reads CASSRPLGQGPGYTF. CDR3 DNA sequence: TGTGCCAGCAGTCGACCCCTGGGACAGGGTCCTGGCTACACCTTC.

The chain is built from TRBV29-1 and TRBJ2-5; 11 bases are shared with TRBD2. The CDR3 loop spans 16 amino acids. Looked up from germline, CDR1 is SQVTM and CDR2 is ANQGSEA. V trimming: 7 bases; J trimming: 5 bases; junction bases outside the gene matches: 15. The CDR3 coding sequence is TGCAGCGCCGCCGGGACTAGCGGAGGGGGAGGGGAGACCCAGTACTTC. Translated: CSAAGTSGGGGETQYF. The full variable domain, completed using reference TRBV29-1 and TRBJ2-5, is SAVISQKPSRDICQRGTSLTIQCQVDSQVTMMFWYRQQPGQSLTLIATANQGSEATYESGFVIDKFPISRPNLTFSTLTVSNMSPEDSSIYLCSAAGTSGGGGETQYFGPGTRLLVL.

This clonotype was recorded many times. V and J are TRBV29-1 and TRBJ1-1; D unclear. V lost 0 bases to trimming and J lost 5 bases, with 4 bases between them. This CDR3 comprises 11 residues. Germline CDR1 is SQVTM and CDR2 is ANQGSEA. In nucleotides, the CDR3 is TGCAGCGTTGAAGATTCAACTGAAGCTTTCTTT. It yields the protein CSVEDSTEAFF.

This clonotype was counted many times. The chain joins TRBV19 to TRBJ2-1; 11 bases fit TRBD2. V was clipped by 2 bases and J by 8 bases; unmatched bases: 5. This CDR3 is built from 15 residues. Looked up from germline, CDR1 is LNHDA and CDR2 is SQIVND (reference sequence). The CDR3 region is CASSISSGGIDEQFF. The CDR3 DNA reads TGTGCCAGTAGTATATCTAGCGGGGGGATCGATGAGCAGTTCTTC. Using reference TRBV19 and TRBJ2-1 for the parts outside the CDR3, the full variable domain is DGGITQSPKYLFRKEGQNVTLSCEQNLNHDAMYWYRQDPGQGLRLIYYSQIVNDFQKGDIAEGYSVSREKKESFPLTVTSAQKNPTAFYLCASSISSGGIDEQFFGPGTRLTVL.

This clonotype was detected many times. The genes are TRBV5-6 and TRBJ1-2; maybe TRBD1 (5 bases). Deletions cut 0 bases from V and 4 bases from J, with 13 bases between. Germline lookup yields CDR1 SGHDT and CDR2 YYEEEE. This CDR3 is 15 amino acids long. The CDR3 coding sequence is TGTGCCAGCAGCTTGGGGACAAGGCCCTCCTATGGCTACACCTTC. It is translated as CASSLGTRPSYGYTF. Using reference TRBV5-6 and TRBJ1-2 for the parts outside the CDR3, the full variable domain is DAGVTQSPTHLIKTRGQQVTLRCSPKSGHDTVSWYQQALGQGPQFIFQYYEEEERQRGNFPDRFSGHQFPNYSSELNVNALLLGDSALYLCASSLGTRPSYGYTFGSGTRLTVV.

This sequence joins TRBV6-5 and TRBJ1-3; D might be TRBD1 (6 bases). The CDR3 loop spans 15 amino acids. The germline gives CDR1 MNHEY, CDR2 SVGAGI. V was trimmed by 0 bases and J by 2 bases, leaving 8 bases between them. CDR3 in amino acids: CASSYSNRAGNTIYF. The CDR3 DNA reads TGTGCCAGCAGTTACTCGAACAGGGCTGGAAACACCATATATTTT.

The gene calls are TRBV7-8 and TRBJ1-1; D call uncertain. Germline V gives CDR1 SGHVS, CDR2 FQNEAQ. V dropped 2 bases and J dropped 0 bases, with 13 bases sitting between them. The CDR3 loop spans 16 amino acids. Here the CDR3 reads CASSLYGLRMNTEAFF. For the CDR3, the DNA is TGTGCCAGCAGCTTATATGGCCTGAGGATGAACACTGAAGCTTTCTTT.

This clonotype was counted many times. This chain links TRBV2 with TRBJ2-7; D remains unclear. Germline V gene data show CDR1 as SNHLY and CDR2 as FYNNEI. Trimming removed 4 bases from V and 6 bases from J, with 10 bases in between. The CDR3 is 12 residues long. The CDR3 DNA is TGTGCCAGCAGTGTTGTGGATGTCGAGCAGTACTTC. The encoded protein is CASSVVDVEQYF.

Many counts were recorded for this clonotype. This chain links TRBV13 with TRBJ2-7, with D possibly matching TRBD1 (6 bases). The V end lost 0 bases, the J end lost 2 bases, and 11 bases lay between the germline ends. The CDR3 length is 15 residues. Germline V gene sequence: CDR1 PRHDT, CDR2 FYEKMQ (reference sequence). CDR3: CASSLGNRATYEQYF. CDR3 DNA: TGTGCCAGCAGCTTAGGAAACAGGGCGACCTACGAGCAGTACTTC.

This clonotype was seen repeatedly, ten times or more. The chain links TRBV4-2 to TRBJ2-7, with a tentative D call TRBD2 (6 bases). The CDR3 extends over 15 amino acids. In germline, CDR1 is LGHNA, CDR2 YNFKEQ. V shed 2 bases and J shed 3 bases, with 14 bases lying between them. The CDR3: CASSQRGGSFYEQYF. The CDR3 DNA follows: TGTGCCAGCAGCCAACGGGGAGGCTCGTTCTACGAGCAGTACTTC.

This clonotype was observed many times. This sequence joins TRBV27 and TRBJ2-3, with TRBD2 matching 7 bases. V was clipped by 2 bases and J by 2 bases; unmatched bases: 19. Germline values: CDR1 MNHEY, CDR2 SMNVEV (reference sequence). This CDR3 is built from 20 residues. CDR3 sequence: CASSLGPRGTILSPTDTQYF. CDR3 nucleotide sequence: TGTGCCAGCAGTTTAGGCCCCCGGGGGACTATTCTTTCTCCCACAGATACGCAGTATTTT.

Many counts were recorded for this clonotype. The genes are TRBV7-9 and TRBJ1-6, with D unresolved. Trimming took 9 bases from V and 5 from J, leaving 14 bases between them. This CDR3 has 14 amino acids. Germline CDR1 is SEHNR and CDR2 is FQNEAQ (reference sequence). CDR3 amino acids: CASCVDGNNSPLHF. The CDR3 coding sequence is TGTGCCAGTTGCGTGGACGGTAATAATTCACCCCTCCACTTT.

This clonotype was picked up many times. The chain's CDR3 is CASSGGAPEQYF. CDR3 nucleotide sequence: TGTGCCAGCAGTGGCGGGGCCCCCGAGCAGTACTTC. This chain links TRBV2 with TRBJ2-7, with a weak D call TRBD2 (6 bases). In germline, CDR1 is SNHLY, CDR2 FYNNEI. Trimming removed 4 bases at V and 6 bases at J, with 10 bases between. CDR3 length equals 12 residues.

This clonotype was picked up many times. The chain carries TRBV10-2 and TRBJ1-2; D gene uncertain. The CDR3 sequence is 14 residues long. Germline CDR1 is WSHSY and CDR2 is SAAADI. Trimming took 5 bases from V and 0 from J, leaving 10 bases between them. CDR3: CASSPSVTNYGYTF. DNA for the CDR3: TGCGCCAGCAGTCCCTCCGTCACTAACTATGGCTACACCTTC.

This clonotype was recorded at least ten times. This chain joins TRBV5-4 and TRBJ1-5; D not certain. Trimming stripped 4 bases from V and 7 bases from J, with 9 bases between. This CDR3 spans 12 amino acids. The germline V gene has CDR1 SGHNT and CDR2 YYREEE (reference sequence). The CDR3, as DNA: TGTGCCAGCAGCCTGGATATGCAGCCCCAGCATTTT. This sequence encodes CASSLDMQPQHF.

This clonotype is a singleton in its sample. V gene TRBV6-5 combines with J gene TRBJ1-1, with D unclear. Trimming cost V 2 bases and J 3 bases, with 13 bases left between them. Germline CDR1 is MNHEY and CDR2 is SVGAGI. The CDR3 consists of 15 residues. In DNA, the CDR3 is TGTGCCAGCAGTTACCTGACTACCTCCCACACTGAAGCTTTCTTT. Translation gives CASSYLTTSHTEAFF.

The V gene is TRBV6-2 or TRBV6-3, the J gene TRBJ2-7; weak D call: TRBD2 (7 bases). The germline gives CDR1 MNHEY, CDR2 SVGEGT. The CDR3 totals 14 residues. Trimming left V 2 bases short and J 4 bases short, with 12 bases between. CDR3 nucleotide sequence: TGTGCCAGCAGTTACGTCGGGGGGCTATACGAGCAGTACTTC. Its translation is CASSYVGGLYEQYF.

This clonotype was recorded at least ten times. V usage is TRBV7-9 and J usage is TRBJ2-1; 7 bases line up with TRBD1. Germline V gene lookup returns CDR1 SEHNR and CDR2 FQNEAQ (reference sequence). The junction had 13 bases not matched to a gene; V was cut back by 5 bases and J by 6 bases. This CDR3 is built from 16 residues. The CDR3 sequence is CASSPAAGTVSNEQFF. In nucleotides, the CDR3 is TGTGCCAGCAGCCCCGCTGCCGGGACAGTATCCAATGAGCAGTTCTTC. Full variable domain (outside the CDR3, taken from reference TRBV7-9 and TRBJ2-1): DTGVSQNPRHKITKRGQNVTFRCDPISEHNRLYWYRQTLGQGPEFLTYFQNEAQLEKSRLLSDRFSAERPKGSFSTLEIQRTEQGDSAMYLCASSPAAGTVSNEQFFGPGTRLTVL.

This clonotype was counted at least ten times. The chain employs TRBV7-2 and TRBJ2-1; TRBD2 matches at 9 bases. In germline, CDR1 is SGHTA, CDR2 FQGNSA. The CDR3 has 14 residues. The junction had 3 bases not matched to a gene; V was cut back by 3 bases and J by 6 bases. CDR3 residues: CASSFSRGGNEQFF. Written as DNA, the CDR3 is TGTGCCAGCAGCTTCTCGCGGGGGGGCAATGAGCAGTTCTTC.

This chain uses TRBV7-2 with TRBJ1-4; D is perhaps TRBD1 (5 bases). This CDR3 contains 14 residues. V dropped 5 bases and J dropped 4 bases, with 11 bases sitting between them. Germline CDR1 is SGHTA and CDR2 is FQGNSA. CDR3 amino acids: CASSPWGGNEKLFF. CDR3 nucleotides: TGTGCCAGCAGCCCCTGGGGGGGTAATGAAAAACTGTTTTTT. The full variable domain, rest sourced from reference TRBV7-2 and TRBJ1-4, is GAGVSQSPSNKVTEKGKDVELRCDPISGHTALYWYRQSLGQGLEFLIYFQGNSAPDKSGLPSDRFSAERTGGSVSTLTIQRTQQEDSAVYLCASSPWGGNEKLFFGSGTQLSVL.

This clonotype showed up many times. The rearrangement links TRBV6-2 or TRBV6-3 to TRBJ2-2, with TRBD2 matching over 12 bases. The J segment lost 6 bases and the V segment lost 2 bases, leaving 4 bases of the junction unmatched. The CDR3 runs 16 residues. Germline V gene data show CDR1 as MNHEY and CDR2 as SVGEGT. CDR3 amino acids: CASSYQGLAGSGELFF. CDR3 in DNA: TGTGCCAGCAGTTACCAAGGACTAGCGGGGTCCGGGGAGCTGTTTTTT.

This clonotype is a singleton in its sample. A much larger clone differs from this one at a single base, so this may be a read error. This rearrangement joins TRBV30 to TRBJ1-1, with D possibly TRBD1 on 5 matching bases. The germline CDR1 and CDR2 sequences are GTSNPN and SVGIG (reference sequence). This CDR3 has 17 amino acids. CDR3 in amino acids: CARSVRGGTMMNTEAFF. The DNA for the CDR3 is TGTGCCCGGAGTGTACGGGGCGGAACTATGATGAACACTGAAGCTTTCTTT.